This T cell receptor beta chain was sequenced in a study of T cell repertoires in cytomegalovirus infection. Looking at the study overall: A matching HLA type, together with CMV infection, was signaled by public TCR beta signatures.

CDR3 length equals 14 residues. Trimming cost V 4 bases and J 8 bases, with 17 bases left between them. Germline CDR1 is SGHNT and CDR2 is YYREEE (reference sequence). TCRdb passed the reads through MiXCR, listing each CDR3 protein once. The top ten clones hold under 3.5% of a sample with some 700,000 distinct CDR3 sequences, 35% to 40% of them seen once. Only a few counts were recorded for this clonotype. What it binds is unknown. Findings of the study overall: The study identified carriers of CMV plus the relevant HLA from cumulative public TCR beta family frequency.

This clonotype was sampled from a human donor in good health (CMV status not recorded). Some clones in this sample may be carry-over from other donors' samples. The J gene is TRBJ2-3, the V gene TRBV5-4; the D gene could be TRBD1 or TRBD2 (5 bases each). Sequenced: PBMCs. CDR3 sequence reads: CASSMRQGPFTQYF. As DNA, the CDR3 is TGTGCCAGCAGCATGAGGCAGGGACCTTTTACGCAGTATTTT.